This TCR beta chain was profiled in a study of blood T cell repertoires in COVID-19 (dated by TCRdb to about 2020). For the wider study: The collaborator samples originated in the United States, Italy and Spain and spanned the acute and convalescent phases of COVID-19. The prospective study material was composed of cDNA or gDNA derived from T cells, B-cell-depleted T cells, or PBMCs. Deeply sampled blood TCRbeta repertoires from subjects exposed to, actively infected with, or recovered from COVID-19 were included in the dataset. The repertoires were released in a freely available public database meant as a resource for research on the immune response to SARS-CoV-2. Samples were obtained from the ongoing ImmuneRACE study (first 160 participants) and from over 1,000 subjects provided by 6 global collaborators. Nearly every sample came with metadata listing a de-identified subject ID, COVID-19 status, age in years and sex. HLA class I and class II types, where available, came from metadata supplied by the sample provider rather than from assay-based typing.

As for this clone: There is no known antigen for this receptor. Per-base quality was not reported, and no clone a single base away is much larger than it.

The paper's findings and limits, for the study overall: How much clinical and demographic metadata was included differed by source and by participant, and the metadata was provided uncurated.

At one collaborating source in Seattle, patients were enrolled during active infection and were followed longitudinally through the course of disease. Each collaborating institution followed its own protocols to collect whole blood in K2EDTA tubes. Collaborator samples were shipped for TCRbeta analysis as frozen whole blood, isolated PBMCs, or DNA extracted from either sample type. TCRbeta CDR3 regions were amplified from genomic DNA by means of the immunoSEQ Assay, a bias-controlled multiplex PCR. Under the source paper's analysis protocol: The number of nucleated cells in each sample was estimated by amplification of reference gene primers within the assay. Sequence reads were collapsed and filtered to measure the absolute abundance of every unique TCRbeta CDR3 rearrangement. For each sample, productive Simpson clonality was calculated by taking the square root of Simpson's diversity index across productive rearrangements. TCRdb holds this immuneACCESS table with in-frame rearrangements only. Some clones are missing; in checked studies, unresolved V genes explain under half, and the rest has no known cause. That table supplies the V and J calls and clone size; D and trimming were determined from the DNA. This sample lists around 310,000 clones; 75% to 95% were detected once. The ten largest clonotypes hold roughly 6.8% of the sample.

CDR1 and CDR2 are drawn from the germline V gene (reference sequence): LNHDA, SQIVND. The CDR3 holds 17 amino acids from the cysteine to the phenylalanine. Only the CDR3 DNA is retained, 51 bases long and in frame from the first base. Relative to germline, V is missing 4 bases and J is missing 0 bases, with 6 bases of the junction outside any gene match. Recombination connected TRBV19 to TRBJ2-7; 13 bases in the middle match TRBD2. The source material was peripheral blood. The clonotype comes from a woman in her twenties or thirties with COVID-19, enrolled during active disease. The DNA sequence is as follows: TGTGCCAGTAGTAAGGGACTAGCGGGACAATTCTCCTACGAGCAGTACTTC. It specifies CASSKGLAGQFSYEQYF.